The next 8 T cell receptor beta chains were all read from a single sample in a study of regulatory T cells in long-lasting Graves disease. Arm-PCR of CDR3 regions and iRepertoire HTBI primers were the basis on which TCR beta libraries were built. TCRdb reprocessed the multiplex PCR reads via MiXCR and lists one record per CDR3 protein. The data contain roughly 380,000 distinct CDR3 sequences, approximately 15% of them singletons. As to time point: newly diagnosed GD, antithyroid drugs for less than 3 months. Making the TCR library involved RNA that had been extracted from PBMCs. The same sample was also studied in work on T cells in Graves' hyperthyroidism and ophthalmopathy.

Sequencing used peripheral blood mononuclear cells (PBMCs), obtained at new diagnosis, from a patient treated with antithyroid drugs. These receptor sequences come from a man aged 35-49 years with Graves disease.

Remarks on this clonotype: This may come from a read error, since a much larger clone is one base off. The chain is built from TRBV10-3 and TRBJ1-5; D not resolved. Germline V gives CDR1 ENHRY, CDR2 SYGVKD. The CDR3 is 17 amino acids. CDR3 sequence: CAFSESWGSLGRQPQHF. The CDR3, as DNA: TGTGCCTTCAGTGAGTCGTGGGGATCCCTCGGGCGTCAGCCCCAGCATTTT.

In its sample, this clonotype was seen a few times. V and J are TRBV28 and TRBJ1-2; 7 nucleotides line up with TRBD1. Trimming at V came to 3 bases and at J to 4 bases, leaving 5 bases not matched to a gene. This CDR3 comprises 14 residues. Germline V CDR1 and CDR2: MDHEN, SYDVKM. The CDR3 loop reads CASSFPGTAYGYTF. The DNA of the CDR3 is TGTGCCAGCAGTTTCCCGGGGACAGCCTATGGCTACACCTTC.

This clonotype has ten or more counts. The chain joins TRBV6-2 or TRBV6-3 to TRBJ2-7; D is perhaps TRBD1 or TRBD2 (6 bases each). CDR3 length equals 15 residues. The germline V gene has CDR1 MNHEY and CDR2 SVGEGT. With 5 bases removed from V and 1 base from J, the gap between germline ends came to 15 bases. CDR3 amino acids: CASSAYGGASYEQYF. The CDR3 nucleotides are TGTGCCAGCAGTGCCTACGGGGGCGCATCCTACGAGCAGTACTTC.

There are many counts of this clonotype. The chain recombines TRBV5-1 with TRBJ2-1; a weak D match, TRBD2 (5 bases). Trimming stripped 4 bases from V and 0 bases from J, with 17 bases between. Germline-derived CDR1 and CDR2 are SGHRS and YFSETQ. The length of the CDR3 is 17 residues. CDR3 region: CASSGRTSSSSYNEQFF. In DNA, the CDR3 is TGCGCCAGCAGCGGCCGAACATCTAGCTCCTCCTACAATGAGCAGTTCTTC.

This clonotype occurred many times. The chain uses TRBV6-1 and TRBJ2-3; 11 bases fit TRBD2. The CDR3 extends over 15 amino acids. Trimming removed 5 bases from V and 4 bases from J; junction bases left unmatched: 5. Germline V gene data show CDR1 as MNHNS and CDR2 as SASEGT. The chain's CDR3 is CASSITSGGADTQYF. The CDR3 DNA reads TGTGCCAGCAGTATAACTAGCGGGGGAGCAGATACGCAGTATTTT.

As concerns this clonotype: The germline gene is not matched at one end of the junction; a read error may be the cause. V gene TRBV5-1 combines with J gene TRBJ2-1, with TRBD1 as a possible D gene (6 bases). The CDR3 is 17 amino acids. Germline V CDR1 and CDR2: SGHRS, YFSETQ. CDR3 region: CASSLLVGAAPLNEQFF. For the CDR3, the DNA is TGTGCCAGCAGCCTGCTTGTGGGGGCCGCCCCCTTAAATGAGCAGTTCTTC.

This clonotype was recorded many times. The chain combines TRBV27 with TRBJ2-3; D is perhaps TRBD2 (5 bases). The CDR3 is 18 amino acids. The ends were cut back, 0 bases at V and 3 bases at J, with 19 bases in the middle. The germline CDR1 and CDR2 sequences are MNHEY and SMNVEV (reference sequence). CDR3 region: CASSLSPASGIQTDTQYF. The CDR3 DNA follows: TGTGCCAGCAGTTTATCCCCAGCCTCGGGGATACAGACAGATACGCAGTATTTT.

CDR3 coding DNA: TGTGCCAGTAGTATGACGGACAGGGCTAACACTGAAGCTTTCTTT. Translation: CASSMTDRANTEAFF. The gene calls are TRBV19 and TRBJ1-1; 8 nucleotides align to TRBD1. Trimming removed 3 bases from V and 2 bases from J; junction bases left unmatched: 5. The CDR3 runs to 15 residues. CDR1 is LNHDA and CDR2 is SQIVND in the germline V gene (reference sequence).